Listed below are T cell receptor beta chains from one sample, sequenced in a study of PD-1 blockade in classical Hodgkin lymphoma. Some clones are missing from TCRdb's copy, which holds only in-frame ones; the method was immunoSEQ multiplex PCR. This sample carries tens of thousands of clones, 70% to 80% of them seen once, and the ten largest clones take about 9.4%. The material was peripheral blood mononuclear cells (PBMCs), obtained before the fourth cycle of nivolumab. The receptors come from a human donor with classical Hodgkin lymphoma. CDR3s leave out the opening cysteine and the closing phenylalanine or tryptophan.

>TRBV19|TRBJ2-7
ASSIDHRGRVSYEQY
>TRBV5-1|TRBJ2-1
ASSLELAVGEQF
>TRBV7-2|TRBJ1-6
ASSITAATPLH
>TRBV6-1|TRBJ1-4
ASSRDRMGEKLF
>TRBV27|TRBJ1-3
ASSLLDRVFSTGNTIY
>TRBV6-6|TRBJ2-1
ASSRGGISGNNEQF
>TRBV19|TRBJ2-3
ASSIGGDTQY
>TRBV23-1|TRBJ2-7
ASSQGRVGYEQY
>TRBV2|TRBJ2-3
ASSGVGGYTDTQY
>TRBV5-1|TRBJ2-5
ASSFGLLYEQETQY
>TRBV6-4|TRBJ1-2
ASSDSAGLSYT
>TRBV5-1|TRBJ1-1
ASSLIDRGITEAF
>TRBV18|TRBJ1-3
ASSPVTGSGNTIY
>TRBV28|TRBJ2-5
ASSLPSTPYQETQY
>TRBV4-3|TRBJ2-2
ASSRGQGNTGELF
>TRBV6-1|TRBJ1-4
ASRAIEKLF
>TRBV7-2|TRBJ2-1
ASSLDWPAVNEQF
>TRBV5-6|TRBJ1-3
ASSLSTGSGNTIY
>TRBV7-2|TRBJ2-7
ASSLGELNYEQY
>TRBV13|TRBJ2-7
ASSLWGTYEQY
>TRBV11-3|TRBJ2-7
ASSLDGGDSSEQY
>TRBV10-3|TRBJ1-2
AITQGLANYGYT
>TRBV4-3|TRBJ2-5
ASSQDLADVETQY
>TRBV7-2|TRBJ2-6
ASSFTRQRSGANVLT
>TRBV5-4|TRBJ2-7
ASSLSRSSGVGEQY
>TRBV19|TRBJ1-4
ASNTGTGEEKLF
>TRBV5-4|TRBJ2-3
ASSHIRVDTQY
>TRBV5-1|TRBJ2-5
ASSSNTGQETQY
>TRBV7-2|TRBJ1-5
ASSSDSNQPQH
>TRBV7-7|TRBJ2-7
ASSQGQAGEQY
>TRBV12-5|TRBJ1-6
ASGLQGPALH
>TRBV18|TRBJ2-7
ASSPPVFSYEQY
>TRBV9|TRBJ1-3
ASSVEFGGQGRNTIY
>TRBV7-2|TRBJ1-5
ASSPRVGAGQPQH
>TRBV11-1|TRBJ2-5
ASSPRTRSEETQY
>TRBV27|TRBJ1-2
ASSLLAGEWGGYT
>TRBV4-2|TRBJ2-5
ASSQAPGGSAETQY
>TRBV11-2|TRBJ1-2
ASSYPWTGHT
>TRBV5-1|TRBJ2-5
AKNGVGETQY
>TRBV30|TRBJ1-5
AWRKQGKSNQPQH
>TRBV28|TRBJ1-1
ASSWAGGRAF
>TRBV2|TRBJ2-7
AIPLEGYEQY
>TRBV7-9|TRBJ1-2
ASSLPSGAYGYT
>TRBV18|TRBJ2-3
ASSPSDENTQY
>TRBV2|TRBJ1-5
ASSVRKNNQPQH
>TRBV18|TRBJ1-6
ASSPNGLQGSLH
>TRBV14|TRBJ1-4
ASSPRTGWPEKLF
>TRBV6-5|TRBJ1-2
ASRSTGTGPGYT
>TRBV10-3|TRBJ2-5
AINGQPGETQY
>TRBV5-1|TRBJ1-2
ASSLEGQEYGYT
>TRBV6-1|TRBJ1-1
ASYRGSTEAF
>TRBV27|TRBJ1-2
ASSLYQGRNYGYT
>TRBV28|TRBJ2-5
ASTQGQETQY
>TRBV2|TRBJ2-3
ASSDGTPTDTQY
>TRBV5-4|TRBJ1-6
ASSVGQGSSYNSPLH
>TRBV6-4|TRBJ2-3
ASSGGADTQY
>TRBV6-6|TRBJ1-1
ASSYLGQMNTEAF
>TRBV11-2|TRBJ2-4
ASSPTLNGLTKNIQY
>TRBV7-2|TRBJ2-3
ASSPDSLGTDTQY
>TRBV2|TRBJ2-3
ASTRDRRTDTQY